This T cell receptor beta chain is drawn from a study of ipilimumab plus nivolumab after autologous stem cell transplantation. The assay was immunoSEQ multiplex PCR, and TCRdb's table has in-frame clones only and misses some. Of some 17,000 clones listed, over 60% are singletons. The CDR3 has 14 residues. CDR1 is GTSNPN, CDR2 SVGIG, per germline (reference sequence). V dropped 0 bases and J dropped 2 bases, with 5 bases sitting between them. Checkpoint therapy with ipilimumab 1 mg/kg began 14 to 28 days after transplant. The receptor was isolated from a male donor with diffuse large B-cell lymphoma. The chain uses TRBV30 and TRBJ1-6; D is unresolved. This material consisted of PBMCs, taken in a trial of ipilimumab plus nivolumab as post-transplant consolidation. CDR3 coding DNA: TGTGCCTGGAGTGTAACCGCCTATAATTCACCCCTCCACTTT. Its protein product is CAWSVTAYNSPLHF.